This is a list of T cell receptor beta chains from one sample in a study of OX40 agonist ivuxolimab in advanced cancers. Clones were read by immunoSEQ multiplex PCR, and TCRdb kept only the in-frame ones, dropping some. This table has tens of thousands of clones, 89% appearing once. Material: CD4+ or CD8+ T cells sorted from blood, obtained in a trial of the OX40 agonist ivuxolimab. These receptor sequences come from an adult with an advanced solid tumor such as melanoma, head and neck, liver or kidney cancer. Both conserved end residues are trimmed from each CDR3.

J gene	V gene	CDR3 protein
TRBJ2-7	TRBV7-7	ASSSGTGSYEQY
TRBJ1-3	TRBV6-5	ASSYSPSSGNTIY
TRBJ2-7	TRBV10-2	ASSLGTEQY
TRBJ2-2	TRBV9	ASSVGLPTGELF
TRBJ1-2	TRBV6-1	ASSDTYYGYT
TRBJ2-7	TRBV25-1	ASSAHLFVAGDYEQY
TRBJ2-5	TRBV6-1	ASSQTGAGETQY
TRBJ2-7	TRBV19	ASSPGQWRDEQY
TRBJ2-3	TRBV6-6	ASSPGTTSPQY
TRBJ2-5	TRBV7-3	ASSLGGVEETQY
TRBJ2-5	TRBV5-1	ASSNQGQGVLETQY
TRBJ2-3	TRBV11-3	ASSPRDRSLTDTQY
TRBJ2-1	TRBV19	ASTSGFYNEQF
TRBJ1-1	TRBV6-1	ASSLGGLGTEAF
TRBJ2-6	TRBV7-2	ASSSRQGGKSGANVLT
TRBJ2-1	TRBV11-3	ASSPGTWWNEQF
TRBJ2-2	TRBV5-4	ASSSPGGLITGELF
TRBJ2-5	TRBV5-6	ASSTTETQY
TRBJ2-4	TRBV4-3	ASSQVVGGRENIQY
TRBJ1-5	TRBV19	ATQDSNQPQH
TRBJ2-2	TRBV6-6	ASSYSTYTGELF
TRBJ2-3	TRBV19	ASSMVEKGYGTDTQY
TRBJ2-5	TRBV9	ASSVASGGYQETQY
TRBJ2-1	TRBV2	ASIAGVNEQF
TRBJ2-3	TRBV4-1	ASSQGASGLTDTQY